The clone carrying this T cell receptor beta chain was counted a few times. The data were produced by immunoSEQ multiplex PCR, yet TCRdb's version contains in-frame clones alone and is incomplete. Among over 200,000 clones, about four fifths were seen once, and the ten largest hold 2% to 3%. The CDR3 loop spans 13 amino acids. V was pared by 3 bases and J by 8 bases, with 16 bases between. Looked up from germline, CDR1 is SQVTM and CDR2 is ANQGSEA. The sample comes from a study of blood T cell repertoires in COVID-19. At the level of the study: Acute and convalescent COVID-19 specimens originated in the United States, Italy and Spain. PBMCs, B-cell-depleted T cells, or T cells provided the cDNA or gDNA that made up the material.

Sequencing was done on a sample of peripheral blood. This chain connects TRBV29-1 to TRBJ1-2; D remains unclear. This clonotype was obtained from a middle-aged woman with active or convalescent COVID-19. The DNA for the CDR3 is TGCAGCGTTGAGGGAGGGTCTCTCCGGGGCTACACCTTC. Amino acids: CSVEGGSLRGYTF. Full variable domain (outside the CDR3, taken from reference TRBV29-1 and TRBJ1-2): SAVISQKPSRDICQRGTSLTIQCQVDSQVTMMFWYRQQPGQSLTLIATANQGSEATYESGFVIDKFPISRPNLTFSTLTVSNMSPEDSSIYLCSVEGGSLRGYTFGSGTRLTVV.